These 22 T cell receptor beta chains were all obtained from the same sample, sequenced in a study of regulatory T cells in long-lasting Graves disease. As to time point: newly diagnosed GD, antithyroid drugs for less than 3 months. Scientists built the TCR library using RNA that was extracted from PBMCs. With iRepertoire HTBI primers and Arm-PCR of CDR3 regions, TCR beta libraries were built. TCRdb reprocessed the multiplex PCR reads with MiXCR, giving one entry per CDR3 protein. The data contain about 440,000 distinct CDR3 sequences, 15% of them singletons. These data were likewise used in another study, on T cells in Graves' hyperthyroidism and ophthalmopathy.

The specimen comprised peripheral blood mononuclear cells (PBMCs), sampled at new diagnosis, from a patient treated with antithyroid drugs. The receptors originated from a woman aged 25 to 39 with Graves disease.

This clonotype was seen at least ten times. The V and J genes are TRBV5-1 and TRBJ1-1, with D uncertain. CDR1 and CDR2 (germline): SGHRS, YFSETQ. This CDR3 region has 15 residues. The V end lost 7 bases, the J end lost 0 bases, and 16 bases lay between the germline ends. CDR3 in amino acids: CASGHGGGLNTEAFF. The CDR3 nucleotides read TGCGCCAGCGGCCACGGAGGAGGTCTGAACACTGAAGCTTTCTTT.

The chain carries TRBV19 and TRBJ2-3, with 12 bases lining up with TRBD2. Germline V gene sequence: CDR1 LNHDA, CDR2 SQIVND (reference sequence). After removal of 5 bases from V and 5 bases from J, the junction contained 8 bases not matched to a gene. This CDR3 has 16 amino acids. The CDR3: CASSVEPGLAGDTQYF. The CDR3, as DNA: TGTGCCAGTAGTGTCGAACCGGGACTAGCGGGAGATACGCAGTATTTT.

The V gene is TRBV12-3 or TRBV12-4, the J gene TRBJ2-7, with D tentatively TRBD2 (6 bases). CDR3 length: 14 amino acids. V lost 4 bases, J lost 3 bases, and 13 bases lay in between. The CDR3 loop is CASSSGTRLYEQYF. CDR3 DNA: TGTGCCAGCAGTTCCGGGACTCGGCTCTACGAGCAGTACTTC.

At least ten counts were recorded for this clonotype. The chain joins TRBV30 to TRBJ2-7; 8 nucleotides line up with TRBD1. With 4 bases clipped from V and 3 bases from J, the junction kept 8 bases outside the gene matches. CDR3 length: 14 residues. CDR1 is GTSNPN and CDR2 is SVGIG in the germline V gene (reference sequence). CDR3 sequence reads: CAWNLLGQDYEQYF. The CDR3 DNA sequence: TGTGCCTGGAACCTCCTGGGACAGGACTACGAGCAGTACTTC.

This clonotype was detected many times. The CDR3, as DNA: TGTGCCAGCACCGTAGCGGGAGATGGAACAGATACGCAGTATTTT. It encodes CASTVAGDGTDTQYF. The chain combines TRBV6-1 with TRBJ2-3, with TRBD2 identical over 9 bases. V lost 7 bases to trimming and J lost 3 bases; unmatched junction nucleotides: 8. The germline gives CDR1 MNHNS, CDR2 SASEGT. The CDR3 consists of 15 residues.

In its sample, this clonotype was seen a few times. Because the CDR3 is missing its conserved closing phenylalanine or tryptophan, this is likely a read error. The chain employs TRBV7-2 and TRBJ2-7; D tentatively fits TRBD1 or TRBD2 (6 bases each). V lost 6 bases to trimming and J lost 0 bases, with 15 bases between them. The germline CDR1 and CDR2 sequences are SGHTA and FQGNSA. The CDR3 is made up of 15 amino acids. As DNA, the CDR3 is TGTGCCAGCAGACCTACCGCGGGACACTCCTACGAGCAGTACCTC. Translating gives CASRPTAGHSYEQYL.

In its sample, this clonotype was seen many times. The chain combines TRBV20-1 with TRBJ2-7, with 7 bases that match TRBD1. Trimming cost V 5 bases and J 4 bases; bases outside gene matches: 11. The CDR3 runs 14 residues. Germline loops: CDR1 DFQATT, CDR2 SNEGSKA (reference sequence). CDR3 sequence (DNA): TGCAGTGCTGGACCGGGACAGCTAGGGTACGAGCAGTACTTC. This translates into CSAGPGQLGYEQYF.

Points on this clonotype: Compared with germline, one end of the junction differs, possibly owing to a read error. V usage is TRBV7-7 and J usage is TRBJ2-3, with D maybe TRBD2 (5 bases). The length of the CDR3 is 15 residues. CDR1 and CDR2 (germline): SSHAT, FNYEAQ (reference sequence). CDR3 DNA: TGTGCTAGCAGCTTAGGTGGCGGGTTGGCAGATACGCAGTATTTT. Translation: CASSLGGGLADTQYF.

The CDR3 protein is CASSQPTISNEQFF. As DNA, the CDR3 is TGTGCCAGCAGCCAACCAACCATATCCAATGAGCAGTTCTTC. The rearrangement links TRBV13 to TRBJ2-1; D gene ambiguous. Germline loops: CDR1 PRHDT, CDR2 FYEKMQ (reference sequence). Trimming stripped 5 bases from V and 6 bases from J, with 14 bases between. The CDR3 is made up of 14 amino acids.

This clonotype came up a few times. This may arise from a read error, as a much more abundant clone is one base away. The chain links TRBV7-9 to TRBJ2-7; 7 bases line up with TRBD2. The V gene's germline CDR1 is SEHNR and CDR2 FQNEAQ (reference sequence). The CDR3 is 14 amino acids. Trimming took 7 bases from V and 6 from J; bases not matched to a gene: 12. The CDR3 sequence: CASTHGGIGSEQYF. CDR3 DNA sequence: TGTGCCAGCACCCACGGGGGGATTGGGAGCGAGCAGTACTTC.

The V call is TRBV14, the J call TRBJ2-3; 8 nucleotides match TRBD2. The junction had 11 bases not matched to a gene; V was cut back by 4 bases and J by 2 bases. Germline V CDR1 and CDR2: SGHDN, FVKESK. The CDR3 contains 17 residues. The CDR3 region is CASSPTPLADLTDTQYF. The CDR3 coding sequence is TGTGCCAGCAGCCCGACCCCACTAGCGGATCTCACAGATACGCAGTATTTT. Variable domain in full (rest from reference TRBV14 and TRBJ2-3): EAGVTQFPSHSVIEKGQTVTLRCDPISGHDNLYWYRRVMGKEIKFLLHFVKESKQDESGMPNNRFLAERTGGTYSTLKVQPAELEDSGVYFCASSPTPLADLTDTQYFGPGTRLTVL.

The genes are TRBV27 and TRBJ2-6; D not certain. The CDR3 runs to 14 residues. The ends were cut back, 6 bases at V and 4 bases at J, with 10 bases in the middle. Germline V gene sequence: CDR1 MNHEY, CDR2 SMNVEV (reference sequence). The CDR3 here is CASSPLTGANVLTF. CDR3 coding DNA: TGTGCCAGCAGCCCCCTAACCGGGGCCAACGTCCTGACTTTC.

This clonotype was picked up one time. The chain carries TRBV20-1 and TRBJ2-3; weak D call: TRBD1 (6 bases). Trimming removed 6 bases at V and 1 base at J, with 8 bases between. This CDR3 is built from 12 residues. Per germline, CDR1 DFQATT and CDR2 SNEGSKA (reference sequence). The CDR3 loop is CSATGRTDTQYF. CDR3 in DNA: TGCAGTGCCACAGGGCGCACAGATACGCAGTATTTT.

This clonotype has just a few counts. The rearrangement joins TRBV4-2 to TRBJ1-4; D might be TRBD1 (5 bases). This CDR3 region has 18 residues. Trimming shortened V by 0 bases and J by 7 bases, and 21 bases separated the two germline ends. CDR1 is LGHNA and CDR2 is YNFKEQ in the germline V gene. The CDR3, as DNA: TGTGCCAGCAGCCAAGATATGGGGCTTGGGGGAGAGGGTGAAAAACTGTTTTTT. Protein product: CASSQDMGLGGEGEKLFF.

J is TRBJ1-6 and V is TRBV7-9; TRBD1 matches at 9 bases. Looked up from germline, CDR1 is SEHNR and CDR2 is FQNEAQ (reference sequence). The V and J ends lost 5 bases and 10 bases, in that order; junction bases with no gene match: 15. The CDR3 spans 17 residues. For the CDR3, the DNA is TGTGCCAGCAGCCCTGGACAGGGGCCCTCCGCGGGGTCACCCCTCCACTTT. It specifies CASSPGQGPSAGSPLHF.

The rearrangement uses TRBV6-1 and TRBJ2-5, with TRBD2 as a possible D gene (6 bases). Trimming removed 5 bases from V and 7 bases from J, with 20 bases in between. The germline V gene encodes CDR1 MNHNS and CDR2 SASEGT. The CDR3 length is 15 residues. In DNA form, the CDR3 reads TGTGCCAGCAGTCAACCGGGACTCCAACACGGGACCCAGTACTTC. It translates to CASSQPGLQHGTQYF.

This clonotype has at least ten counts. V is TRBV6-1 and J is TRBJ2-3; D not certain. The V gene's germline CDR1 is MNHNS and CDR2 SASEGT. The ends were cut back, 7 bases at V and 8 bases at J, with 10 bases in the middle. This CDR3 is 11 amino acids long. CDR3 nucleotide sequence: TGTGCCAGCATGAACGGCCTTACGCAGTATTTT. As protein: CASMNGLTQYF.

The chain joins TRBV12-3 or TRBV12-4 to TRBJ1-1; D unresolved. Between the trimmed V and J ends, which lost 6 bases and 5 bases, there was a span of 22 bases. This CDR3 comprises 16 residues. The CDR3 region is CASSQVQPSRWTEAFF. CDR3 bases: TGTGCCAGCAGCCAGGTCCAGCCTTCCCGGTGGACTGAAGCTTTCTTT.

This chain connects TRBV7-9 to TRBJ2-2; TRBD2 is a possible D gene (6 bases). From germline, CDR1 is SEHNR and CDR2 FQNEAQ (reference sequence). Trimming took 5 bases from V and 3 from J, leaving 13 bases between them. CDR3 length: 15 amino acids. The CDR3 reads CASSLGGPDTGELFF. CDR3 DNA: TGTGCCAGCAGCCTGGGGGGACCAGACACCGGGGAGCTGTTTTTT.

This clonotype was detected many times. The V and J genes are TRBV5-1 and TRBJ2-5; no firm D call. CDR3 length equals 16 residues. The V and J ends lost 4 bases and 2 bases respectively, with 18 bases between them. CDR1 is SGHRS and CDR2 is YFSETQ in the germline V gene. The chain's CDR3 is CASSPRPSWEQETQYF. CDR3 in DNA: TGCGCCAGCAGCCCGCGACCATCCTGGGAACAAGAGACCCAGTACTTC.

This clonotype came up many times. The rearrangement joins TRBV27 to TRBJ1-2; D is ambiguous. Germline CDR1 MNHEY, CDR2 SMNVEV (reference sequence). CDR3 length: 13 residues. The germline V and J ends were trimmed by 6 bases and 5 bases, with 13 bases remaining between them. The CDR3 is CASSYGPRYGYTF. CDR3 coding DNA: TGTGCCAGCAGCTACGGTCCTAGATATGGCTACACCTTC.

This clonotype was counted at least ten times. The chain carries TRBV27 and TRBJ1-2, with D tentatively TRBD1 (5 bases). Per germline, CDR1 MNHEY and CDR2 SMNVEV (reference sequence). The CDR3 loop spans 14 amino acids. V lost 5 bases and J 0 bases, leaving 10 bases between the germline ends. CDR3 sequence: CASSHQGANYGYTF. DNA of the CDR3: TGTGCCAGCAGTCATCAGGGAGCTAACTATGGCTACACCTTC.